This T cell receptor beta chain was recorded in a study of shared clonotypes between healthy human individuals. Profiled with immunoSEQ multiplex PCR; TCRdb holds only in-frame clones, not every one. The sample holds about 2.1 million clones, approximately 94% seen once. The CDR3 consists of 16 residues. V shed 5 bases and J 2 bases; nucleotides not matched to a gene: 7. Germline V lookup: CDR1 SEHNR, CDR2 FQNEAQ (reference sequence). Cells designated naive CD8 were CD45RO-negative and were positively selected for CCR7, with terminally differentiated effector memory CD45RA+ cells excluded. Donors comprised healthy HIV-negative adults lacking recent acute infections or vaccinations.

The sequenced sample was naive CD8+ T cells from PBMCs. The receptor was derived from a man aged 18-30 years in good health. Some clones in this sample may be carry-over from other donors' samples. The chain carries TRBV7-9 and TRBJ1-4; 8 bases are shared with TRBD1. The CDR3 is CASSRLTGVTNEKLFF. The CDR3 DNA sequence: TGTGCCAGCAGCCGCCTGACAGGGGTCACTAATGAAAAACTGTTTTTT.